This record concerns one T cell receptor (beta chain) sequence. Only in-frame clones appear in the TCRdb table, and some are missing; sequencing was by immunoSEQ multiplex PCR. There are about 97,000 clones in the sample; 91% occur only once, and over 2.5% lies in the top ten. The CDR3 consists of 18 residues. Deletions cut 0 bases from V and 1 base from J, with 15 bases between. Germline loops: CDR1 LGHNA, CDR2 YNFKEQ. This entry belongs to a study of T cell changes during pregnancy in multiple sclerosis. The source material was peripheral blood, sampled in the second trimester of pregnancy. The V gene is TRBV4-2, the J gene TRBJ1-4; tentatively, D is TRBD1 (5 bases). The clonotype was recovered from a female donor with multiple sclerosis, enrolled in a pregnancy study. The CDR3 region has the DNA TGTGCCAGCAGCCAAGAAGTGGTTGGGGCAGTAACTAATGAAAAACTGTTTTTT. As protein: CASSQEVVGAVTNEKLFF.